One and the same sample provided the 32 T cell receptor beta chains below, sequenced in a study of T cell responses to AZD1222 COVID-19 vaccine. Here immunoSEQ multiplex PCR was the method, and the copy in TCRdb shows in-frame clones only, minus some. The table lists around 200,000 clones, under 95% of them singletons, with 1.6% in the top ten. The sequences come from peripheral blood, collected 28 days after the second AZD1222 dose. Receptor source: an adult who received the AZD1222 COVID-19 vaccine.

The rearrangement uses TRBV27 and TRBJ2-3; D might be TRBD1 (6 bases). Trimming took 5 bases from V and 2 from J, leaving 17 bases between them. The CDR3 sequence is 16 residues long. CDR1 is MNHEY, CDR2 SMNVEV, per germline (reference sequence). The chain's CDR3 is CASSPSQGIYTDTQYF. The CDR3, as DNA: TGTGCCAGCAGTCCCTCACAGGGAATTTACACAGATACGCAGTATTTT.

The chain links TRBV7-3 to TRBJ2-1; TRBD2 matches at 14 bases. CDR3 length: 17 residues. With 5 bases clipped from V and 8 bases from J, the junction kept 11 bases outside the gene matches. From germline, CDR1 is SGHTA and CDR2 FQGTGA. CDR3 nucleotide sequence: TGTGCCAGCAGCCCCGGGACTAGCGGGAGAACGGTCGATGAGCAGTTCTTC. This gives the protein CASSPGTSGRTVDEQFF.

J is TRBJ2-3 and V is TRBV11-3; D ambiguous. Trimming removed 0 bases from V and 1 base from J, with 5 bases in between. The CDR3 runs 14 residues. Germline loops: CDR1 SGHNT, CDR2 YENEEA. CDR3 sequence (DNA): TGTGCCAGCAGCTTAGATGGCCGCACAGATACGCAGTATTTT. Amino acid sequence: CASSLDGRTDTQYF.

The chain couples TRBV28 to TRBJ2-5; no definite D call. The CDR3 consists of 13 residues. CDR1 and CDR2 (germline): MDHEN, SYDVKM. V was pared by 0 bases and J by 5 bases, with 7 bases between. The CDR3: CASSLWGQETQYF. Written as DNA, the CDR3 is TGTGCCAGCAGTTTATGGGGCCAGGAGACCCAGTACTTC.

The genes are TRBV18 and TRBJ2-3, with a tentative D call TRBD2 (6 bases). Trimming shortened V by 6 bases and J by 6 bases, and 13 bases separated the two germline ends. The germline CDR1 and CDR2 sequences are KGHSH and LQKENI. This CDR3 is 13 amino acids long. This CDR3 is CASSYRERDTQYF. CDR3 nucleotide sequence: TGTGCCAGCTCGTACCGGGAGAGGGATACGCAGTATTTT.

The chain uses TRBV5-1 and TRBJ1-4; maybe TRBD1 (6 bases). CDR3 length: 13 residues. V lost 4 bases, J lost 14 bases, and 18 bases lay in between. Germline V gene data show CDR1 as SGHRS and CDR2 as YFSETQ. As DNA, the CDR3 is TGCGCCAGCAGCCCCGAGAGGGGGGGAAGGCTGTTTTTT. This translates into CASSPERGGRLFF.

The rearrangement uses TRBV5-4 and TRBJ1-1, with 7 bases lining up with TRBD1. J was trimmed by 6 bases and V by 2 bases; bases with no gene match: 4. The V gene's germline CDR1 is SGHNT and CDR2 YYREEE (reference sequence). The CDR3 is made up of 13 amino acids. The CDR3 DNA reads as TGTGCCAGCAGCTTCCGGGGGACAGCTGAAGCTTTCTTT. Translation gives CASSFRGTAEAFF.

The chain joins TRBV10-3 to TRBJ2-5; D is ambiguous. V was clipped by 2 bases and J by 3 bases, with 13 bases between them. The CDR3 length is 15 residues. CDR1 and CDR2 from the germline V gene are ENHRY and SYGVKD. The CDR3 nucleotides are TGTGCCATCAGTGAGGCCCCTGCTACTGAAGAGACCCAGTACTTC. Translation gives CAISEAPATEETQYF.

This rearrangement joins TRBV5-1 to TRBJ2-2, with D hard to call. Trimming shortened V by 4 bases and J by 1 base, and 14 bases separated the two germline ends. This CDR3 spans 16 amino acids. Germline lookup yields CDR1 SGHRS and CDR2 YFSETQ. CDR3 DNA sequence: TGCGCCAGCAGCCCAAGTATCGTGGGGAACACCGGGGAGCTGTTTTTT. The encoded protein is CASSPSIVGNTGELFF.

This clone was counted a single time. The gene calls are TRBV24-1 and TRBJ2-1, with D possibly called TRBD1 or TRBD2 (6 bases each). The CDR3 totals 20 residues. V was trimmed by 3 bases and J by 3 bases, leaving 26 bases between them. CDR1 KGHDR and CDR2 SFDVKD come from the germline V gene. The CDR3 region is CATSDKGGMRRDRHYNEQFF. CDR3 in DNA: TGTGCCACCAGTGATAAGGGGGGTATGAGGCGGGATAGACACTACAATGAGCAGTTCTTC.

The CDR3 spells CASSLVGGDYSNQPQHF. In DNA, the CDR3 is TGTGCCAGCAGTTTGGTTGGAGGTGATTATAGCAATCAGCCCCAGCATTTT. The rearrangement joins TRBV28 to TRBJ1-5; D is undetermined. The germline V and J ends were trimmed by 3 bases and 0 bases, with 15 bases remaining between them. Looked up from germline, CDR1 is MDHEN and CDR2 is SYDVKM. The CDR3 length is 17 residues.

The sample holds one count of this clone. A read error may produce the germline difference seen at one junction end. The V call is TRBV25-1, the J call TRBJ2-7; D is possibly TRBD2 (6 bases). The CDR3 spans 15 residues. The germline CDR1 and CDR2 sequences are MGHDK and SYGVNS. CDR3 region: CASSESGLNLYEQYF. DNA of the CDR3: TGTGCCAGCAGCGAATCGGGACTCAACCTCTACGAGCAGTACTTC.

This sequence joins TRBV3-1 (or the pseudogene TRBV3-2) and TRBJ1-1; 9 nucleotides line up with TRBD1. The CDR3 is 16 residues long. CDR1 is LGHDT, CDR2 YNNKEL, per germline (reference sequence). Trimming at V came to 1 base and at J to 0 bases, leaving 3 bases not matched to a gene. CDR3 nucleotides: TGTGCCAGCAGCCAAGTGGGGACAGGGCTGAACACTGAAGCTTTCTTT. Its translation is CASSQVGTGLNTEAFF.

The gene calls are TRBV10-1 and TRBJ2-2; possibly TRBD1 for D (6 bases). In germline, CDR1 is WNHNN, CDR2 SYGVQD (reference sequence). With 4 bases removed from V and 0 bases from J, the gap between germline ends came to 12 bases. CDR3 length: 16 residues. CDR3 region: CASSVRQAPNTGELFF. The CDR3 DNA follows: TGCGCCAGCAGTGTACGACAGGCCCCGAACACCGGGGAGCTGTTTTTT.

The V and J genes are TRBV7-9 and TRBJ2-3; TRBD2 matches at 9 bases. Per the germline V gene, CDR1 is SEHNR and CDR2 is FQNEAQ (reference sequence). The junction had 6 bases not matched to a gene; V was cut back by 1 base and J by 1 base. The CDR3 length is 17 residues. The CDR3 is CASSLVGWTSGTDTQYF. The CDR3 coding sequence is TGTGCCAGCAGCTTAGTTGGATGGACTAGCGGCACAGATACGCAGTATTTT.

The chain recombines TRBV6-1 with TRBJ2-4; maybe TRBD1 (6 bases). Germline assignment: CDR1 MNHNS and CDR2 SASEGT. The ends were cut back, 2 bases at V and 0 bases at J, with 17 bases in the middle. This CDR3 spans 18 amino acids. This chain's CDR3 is CASSEFTGSQLAKNIQYF. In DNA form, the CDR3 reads TGTGCCAGCAGTGAATTTACAGGGTCACAACTAGCCAAAAACATTCAGTACTTC.

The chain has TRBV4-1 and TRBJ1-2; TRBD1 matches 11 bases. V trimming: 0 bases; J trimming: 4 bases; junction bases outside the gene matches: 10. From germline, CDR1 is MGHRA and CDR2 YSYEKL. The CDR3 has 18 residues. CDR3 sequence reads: CASSQDRTGGAQSYGYTF. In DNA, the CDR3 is TGCGCCAGCAGCCAAGACCGGACAGGGGGCGCCCAAAGCTATGGCTACACCTTC.

The CDR3 DNA reads TGTGCCAGCAGGAACCTGAACACCGGGGAGCTGTTTTTT. As protein: CASRNLNTGELFF. The chain recombines TRBV7-2 with TRBJ2-2, with D hard to call. V lost 6 bases, J lost 1 base, and 6 bases lay in between. Germline V gives CDR1 SGHTA, CDR2 FQGNSA. This CDR3 contains 13 residues.

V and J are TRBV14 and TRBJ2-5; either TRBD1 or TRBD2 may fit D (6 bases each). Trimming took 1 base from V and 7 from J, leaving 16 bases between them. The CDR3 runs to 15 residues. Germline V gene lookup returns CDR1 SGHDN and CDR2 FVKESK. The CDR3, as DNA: TGTGCCAGCAGCCAAGTAACGGGGGCCATTGGGACCCAGTACTTC. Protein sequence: CASSQVTGAIGTQYF.

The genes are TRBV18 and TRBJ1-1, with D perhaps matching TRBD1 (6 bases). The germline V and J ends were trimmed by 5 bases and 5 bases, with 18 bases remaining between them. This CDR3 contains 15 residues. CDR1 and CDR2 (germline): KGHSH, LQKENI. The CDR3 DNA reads TGTGCCAGCTCATCGGCAACGGGGGCCAAAACTGAAGCTTTCTTT. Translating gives CASSSATGAKTEAFF.

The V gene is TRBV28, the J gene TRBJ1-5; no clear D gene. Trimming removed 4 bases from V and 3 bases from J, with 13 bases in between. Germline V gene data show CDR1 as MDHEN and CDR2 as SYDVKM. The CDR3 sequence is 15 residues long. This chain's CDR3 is CASSSWNRLNQPQHF. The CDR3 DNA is TGTGCCAGCAGTTCGTGGAACAGACTCAATCAGCCCCAGCATTTT.

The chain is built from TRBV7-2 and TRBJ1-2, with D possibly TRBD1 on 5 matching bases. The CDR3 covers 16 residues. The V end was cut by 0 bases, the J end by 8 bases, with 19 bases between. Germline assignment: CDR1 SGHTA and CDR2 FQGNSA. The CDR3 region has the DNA TGTGCCAGCAGCTTAGCGATTGCAGGGATGATAATGGGCTACACCTTC. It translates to CASSLAIAGMIMGYTF.

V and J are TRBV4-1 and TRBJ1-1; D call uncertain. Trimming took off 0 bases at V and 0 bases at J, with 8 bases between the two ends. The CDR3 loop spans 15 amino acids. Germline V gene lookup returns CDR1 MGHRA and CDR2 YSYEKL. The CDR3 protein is CASSQDTAMNTEAFF. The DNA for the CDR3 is TGCGCCAGCAGCCAAGACACAGCTATGAACACTGAAGCTTTCTTT.

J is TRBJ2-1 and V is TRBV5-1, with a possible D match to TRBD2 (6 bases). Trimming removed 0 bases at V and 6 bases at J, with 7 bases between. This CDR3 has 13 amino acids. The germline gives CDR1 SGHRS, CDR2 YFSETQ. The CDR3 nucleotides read TGCGCCAGCAGCTTGGGGAGGGGCAATGAGCAGTTCTTC. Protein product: CASSLGRGNEQFF. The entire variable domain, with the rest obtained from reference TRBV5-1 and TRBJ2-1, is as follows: KAGVTQTPRYLIKTRGQQVTLSCSPISGHRSVSWYQQTPGQGLQFLFEYFSETQRNKGNFPGRFSGRQFSNSRSEMNVSTLELGDSALYLCASSLGRGNEQFFGPGTRLTVL.

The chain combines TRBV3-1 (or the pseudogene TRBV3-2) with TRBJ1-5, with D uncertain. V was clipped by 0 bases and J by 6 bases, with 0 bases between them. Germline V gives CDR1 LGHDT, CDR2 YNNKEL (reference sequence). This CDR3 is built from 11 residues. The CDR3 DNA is TGTGCCAGCAGCCAAGATCAGCCCCAGCATTTT. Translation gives CASSQDQPQHF.

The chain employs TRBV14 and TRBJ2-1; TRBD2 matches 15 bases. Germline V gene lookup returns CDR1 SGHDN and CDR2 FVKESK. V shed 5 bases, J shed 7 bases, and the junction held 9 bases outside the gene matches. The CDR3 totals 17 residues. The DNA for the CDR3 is TGTGCCAGCAGCGCTTGGACTAGCGGGGGGGCGAAGAATGAGCAGTTCTTC. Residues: CASSAWTSGGAKNEQFF.

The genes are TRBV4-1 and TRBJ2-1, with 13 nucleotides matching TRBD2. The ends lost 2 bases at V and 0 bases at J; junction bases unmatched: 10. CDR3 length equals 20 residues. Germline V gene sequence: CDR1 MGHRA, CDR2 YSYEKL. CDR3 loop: CASSQPRTSGRDHSYNEQFF. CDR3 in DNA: TGCGCCAGCAGCCAACCCCGAACTAGCGGGAGGGACCACTCCTACAATGAGCAGTTCTTC.

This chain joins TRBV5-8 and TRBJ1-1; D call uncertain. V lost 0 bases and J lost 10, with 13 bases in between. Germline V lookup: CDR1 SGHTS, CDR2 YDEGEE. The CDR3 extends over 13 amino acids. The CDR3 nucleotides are TGTGCCAGCAGCTTGGAGAGGTGGGTTGGAGCTTTCTTT. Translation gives CASSLERWVGAFF.

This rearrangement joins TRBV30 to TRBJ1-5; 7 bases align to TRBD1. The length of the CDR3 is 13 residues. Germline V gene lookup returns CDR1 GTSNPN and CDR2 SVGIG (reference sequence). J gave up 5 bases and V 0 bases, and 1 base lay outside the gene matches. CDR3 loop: CAWSVRGYQPQHF. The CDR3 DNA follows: TGTGCCTGGAGTGTCAGGGGGTATCAGCCCCAGCATTTT. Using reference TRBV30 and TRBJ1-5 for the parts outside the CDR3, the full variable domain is SQTIHQWPATLVQPVGSPLSLECTVEGTSNPNLYWYRQAAGRGLQLLFYSVGIGQISSEVPQNLSASRPQDRQFILSSKKLLLSDSGFYLCAWSVRGYQPQHFGDGTRLSIL.

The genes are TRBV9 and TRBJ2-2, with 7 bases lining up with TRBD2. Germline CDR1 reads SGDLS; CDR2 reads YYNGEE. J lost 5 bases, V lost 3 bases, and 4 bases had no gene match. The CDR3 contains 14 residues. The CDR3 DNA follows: TGTGCCAGCAGCGATAAAGCGGGGACCGGGGAGCTGTTTTTT. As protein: CASSDKAGTGELFF.

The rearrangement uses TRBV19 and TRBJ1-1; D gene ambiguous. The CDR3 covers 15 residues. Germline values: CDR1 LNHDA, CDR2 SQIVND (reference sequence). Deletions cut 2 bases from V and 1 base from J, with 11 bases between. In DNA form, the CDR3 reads TGTGCCAGTAGTATATCCCCTGCTCCGAACACTGAAGCTTTCTTT. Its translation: CASSISPAPNTEAFF.

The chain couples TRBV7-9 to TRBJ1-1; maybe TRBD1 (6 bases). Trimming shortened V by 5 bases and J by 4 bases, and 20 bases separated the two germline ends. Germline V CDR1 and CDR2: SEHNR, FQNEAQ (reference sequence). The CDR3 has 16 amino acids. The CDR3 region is CASSGGLRIWSTEAFF. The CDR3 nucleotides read TGTGCCAGCAGCGGGGGCTTGAGGATATGGAGCACTGAAGCTTTCTTT.